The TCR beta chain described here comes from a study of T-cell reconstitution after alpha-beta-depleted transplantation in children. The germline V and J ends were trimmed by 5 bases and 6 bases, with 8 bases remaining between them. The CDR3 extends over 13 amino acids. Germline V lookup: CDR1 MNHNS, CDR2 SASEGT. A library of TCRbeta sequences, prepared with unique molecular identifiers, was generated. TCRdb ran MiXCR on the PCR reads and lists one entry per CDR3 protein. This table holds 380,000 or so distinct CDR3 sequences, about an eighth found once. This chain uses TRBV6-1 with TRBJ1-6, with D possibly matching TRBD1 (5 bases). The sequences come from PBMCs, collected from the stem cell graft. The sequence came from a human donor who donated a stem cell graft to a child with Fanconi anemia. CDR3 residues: CASSTGTNSPLHF. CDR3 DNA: TGTGCCAGCAGTACCGGGACTAATTCACCCCTCCACTTT.